This note documents a single TCR beta chain sequence. What it binds is not known. This sample was taken from a study of T cells in Graves' hyperthyroidism and ophthalmopathy. Study-wide background: Once the initial diagnosis was made, peripheral blood was obtained before any treatment.

PBMCs were collected from a roughly 10 ml volume of fresh peripheral blood. Amplified TCR beta CDR3 regions came from RNA transcripts. Using the HTBI primer set, a first-round RT-PCR was run on the TCR CDR3. TCRdb fed the multiplex PCR reads into MiXCR, producing one record per CDR3 protein. The profile shows about 480,000 distinct CDR3 sequences, 24% of them singletons. Findings and limits, study-wide: Model predictions of ophthalmopathy came a median approximately seven months before onset. Most thyroid-expanded clonotypes above 0.001 were also found in blood.

This TCR came from a woman in her twenties or thirties with Graves' ophthalmopathy. Sequenced input: blood.

CDR3 amino acids: CASSQGSQGVAGNTIYF. The CDR3 bases are TGTGCCAGCAGCCAAGGATCACAGGGTGTAGCTGGAAACACCATATATTTT. V and J are TRBV3-1 and TRBJ1-3; tentative D call: TRBD1 (6 bases). V lost 1 base to trimming and J lost 2 bases, with 15 bases between them. Per the germline V gene, CDR1 is LGHDT and CDR2 is YNNKEL (reference sequence). The CDR3 is made up of 17 amino acids.